This T cell receptor (beta chain) was profiled in a study of cytomegalovirus exposure and HLA in healthy donors. The PCR contained 60 Vbeta and 13 Jbeta primers. This table comes from immunoSEQ multiplex PCR, and its TCRdb copy is limited to in-frame clones, with some not included. This table holds 150,000 to 200,000 clones, about 82% found once. V was clipped by 6 bases and J by 5 bases; unmatched bases: 4. The CDR3 runs to 13 residues. Per germline, CDR1 LNHDA and CDR2 SQIVND (reference sequence). The V call is TRBV19, the J call TRBJ1-5; 7 bases map to TRBD1. Sequencing was done on a sample of PBMCs. The TCR was taken from a man between 18 and 29 years old in good health and CMV-seronegative. Here the CDR3 reads CASRTDRDQPQHF. The CDR3 coding sequence is TGTGCCAGTAGGACAGACAGGGATCAGCCCCAGCATTTT.